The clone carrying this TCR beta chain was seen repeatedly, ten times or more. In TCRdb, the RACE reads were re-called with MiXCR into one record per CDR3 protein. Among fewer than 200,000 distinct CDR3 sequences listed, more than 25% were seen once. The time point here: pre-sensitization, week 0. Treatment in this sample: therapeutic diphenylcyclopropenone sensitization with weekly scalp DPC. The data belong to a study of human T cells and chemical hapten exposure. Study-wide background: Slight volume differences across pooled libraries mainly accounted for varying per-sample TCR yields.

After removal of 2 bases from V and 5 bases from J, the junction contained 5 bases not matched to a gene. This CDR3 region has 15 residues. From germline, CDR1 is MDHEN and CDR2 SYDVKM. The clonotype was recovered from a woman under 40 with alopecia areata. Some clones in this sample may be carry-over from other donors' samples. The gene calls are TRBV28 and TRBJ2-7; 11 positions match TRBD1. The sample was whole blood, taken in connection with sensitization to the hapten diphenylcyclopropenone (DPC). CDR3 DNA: TGTGCCAGCAGTTTAGGGGGACAGGGGGTCCACGAGCAGTACTTC. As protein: CASSLGGQGVHEQYF.